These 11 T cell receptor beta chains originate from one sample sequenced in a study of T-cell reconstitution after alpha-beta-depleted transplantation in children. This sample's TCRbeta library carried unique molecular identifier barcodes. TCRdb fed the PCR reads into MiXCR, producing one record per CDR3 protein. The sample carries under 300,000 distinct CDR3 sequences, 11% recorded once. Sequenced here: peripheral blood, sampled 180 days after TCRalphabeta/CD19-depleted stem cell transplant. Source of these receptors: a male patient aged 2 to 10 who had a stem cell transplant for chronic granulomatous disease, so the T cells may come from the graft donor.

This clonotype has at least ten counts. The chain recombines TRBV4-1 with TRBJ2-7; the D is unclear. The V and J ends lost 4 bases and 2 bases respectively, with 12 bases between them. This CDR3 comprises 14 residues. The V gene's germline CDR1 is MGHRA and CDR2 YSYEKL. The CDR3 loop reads CASSPLVGTYEQYF. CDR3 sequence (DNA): TGCGCCAGCAGCCCCCTGGTAGGGACCTACGAGCAGTACTTC.

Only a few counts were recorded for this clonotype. The DNA for the CDR3 is TGTGCCAGCAGTGACAGCAATGAGCAGTTCTTC. Translated: CASSDSNEQFF. V usage is TRBV2 and J usage is TRBJ2-1; D gene unclear. Per germline, CDR1 SNHLY and CDR2 FYNNEI. V was trimmed by 3 bases and J by 6 bases, leaving 3 bases between them. This CDR3 region has 11 residues.

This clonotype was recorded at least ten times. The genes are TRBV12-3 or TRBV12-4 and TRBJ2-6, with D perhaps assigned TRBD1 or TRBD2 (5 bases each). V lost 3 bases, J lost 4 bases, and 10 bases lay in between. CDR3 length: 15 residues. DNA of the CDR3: TGTGCCAGCAGTTTTTGGGGGTCCGGGGCCAACGTCCTGACTTTC. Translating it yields CASSFWGSGANVLTF.

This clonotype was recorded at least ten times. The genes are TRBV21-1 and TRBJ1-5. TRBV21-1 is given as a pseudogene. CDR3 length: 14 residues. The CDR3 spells CASSKGRSNQPQHF. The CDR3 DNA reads TGTGCCAGCAGCAAAGGGAGGAGCAATCAGCCCCAGCATTTT.

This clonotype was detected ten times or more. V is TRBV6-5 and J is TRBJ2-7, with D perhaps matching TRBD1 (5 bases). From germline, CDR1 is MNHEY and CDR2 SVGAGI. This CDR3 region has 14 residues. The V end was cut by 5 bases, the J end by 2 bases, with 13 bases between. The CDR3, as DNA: TGTGCCAGCAGTAGCTCTCAGGGTCCCTACGAGCAGTACTTC. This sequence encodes CASSSSQGPYEQYF.

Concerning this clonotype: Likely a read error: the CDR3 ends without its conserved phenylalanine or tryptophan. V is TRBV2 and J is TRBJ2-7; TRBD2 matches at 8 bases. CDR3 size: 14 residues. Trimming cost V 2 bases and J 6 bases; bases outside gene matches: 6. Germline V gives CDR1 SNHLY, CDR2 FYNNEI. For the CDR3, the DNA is TGTGCCAGCAGTGAAACGGGGGGGCCGAGCGAGCAGTACTCC. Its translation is CASSETGGPSEQYS.

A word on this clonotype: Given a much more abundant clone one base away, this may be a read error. The CDR3 DNA reads TGTGCCAGCAGCGCAGGGACATGGAAGGAGACCCAGTACTTC. Its translation: CASSAGTWKETQYF. The V and J genes are TRBV11-2 and TRBJ2-5, with D possibly being TRBD1 (6 bases). V lost 5 bases, J lost 5 bases, and 15 bases lay in between. The germline V gene encodes CDR1 SGHAT and CDR2 FQNNGV. The CDR3 sequence is 14 residues long.

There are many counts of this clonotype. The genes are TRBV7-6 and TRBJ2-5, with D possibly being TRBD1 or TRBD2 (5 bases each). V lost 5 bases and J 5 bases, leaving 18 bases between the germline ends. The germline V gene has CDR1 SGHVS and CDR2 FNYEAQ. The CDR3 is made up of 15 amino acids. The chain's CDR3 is CASSLSGTEGETQYF. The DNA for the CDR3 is TGTGCCAGCAGCCTATCCGGGACCGAGGGGGAGACCCAGTACTTC.

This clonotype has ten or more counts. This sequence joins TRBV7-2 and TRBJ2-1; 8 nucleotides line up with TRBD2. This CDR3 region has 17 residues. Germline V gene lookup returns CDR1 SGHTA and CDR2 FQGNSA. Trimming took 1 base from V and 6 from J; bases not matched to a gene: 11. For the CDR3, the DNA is TGTGCCAGCAGCTTAGTGTCTAGCGGGCGGGGCCCCAATGAGCAGTTCTTC. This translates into CASSLVSSGRGPNEQFF.

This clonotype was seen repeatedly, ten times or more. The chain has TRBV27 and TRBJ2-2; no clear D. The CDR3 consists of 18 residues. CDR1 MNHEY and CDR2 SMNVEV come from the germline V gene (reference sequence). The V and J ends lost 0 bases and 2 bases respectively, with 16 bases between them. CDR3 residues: CASSLSIPRRPNTGELFF. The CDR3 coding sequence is TGTGCCAGCAGTTTATCTATCCCTCGGAGACCTAACACCGGGGAGCTGTTTTTT.

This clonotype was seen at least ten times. CDR3 sequence (DNA): TGCAGTGCTAGGGCGGGAGCTGGGGCCAACGTCCTGACTTTC. It translates to CSARAGAGANVLTF. This rearrangement joins TRBV20-1 to TRBJ2-6, with 7 bases matching TRBD2. The CDR3 is made up of 14 amino acids. V shed 3 bases and J 2 bases; nucleotides not matched to a gene: 1. Germline loops: CDR1 DFQATT, CDR2 SNEGSKA (reference sequence).